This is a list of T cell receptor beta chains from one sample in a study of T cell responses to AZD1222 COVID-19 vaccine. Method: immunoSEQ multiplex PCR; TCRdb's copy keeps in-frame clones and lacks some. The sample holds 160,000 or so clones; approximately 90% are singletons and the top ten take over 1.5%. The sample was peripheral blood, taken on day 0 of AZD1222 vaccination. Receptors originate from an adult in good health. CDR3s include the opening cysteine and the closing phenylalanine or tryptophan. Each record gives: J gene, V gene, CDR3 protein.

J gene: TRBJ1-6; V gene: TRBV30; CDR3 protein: CAWSRDSRRSPLHF
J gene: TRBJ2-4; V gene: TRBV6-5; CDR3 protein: CATTGSRAVDIQYF
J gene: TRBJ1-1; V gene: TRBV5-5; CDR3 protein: CASSLEGSVNTEAFF
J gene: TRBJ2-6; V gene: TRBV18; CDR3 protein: CASSPSSVSGANVLTF
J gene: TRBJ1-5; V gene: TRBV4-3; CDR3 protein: CASSQSHSNQPQHF
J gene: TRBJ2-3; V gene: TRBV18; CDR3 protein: CASSSTSGIGDTQYF
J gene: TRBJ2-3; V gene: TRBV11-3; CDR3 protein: CASSLDAPDTQYF
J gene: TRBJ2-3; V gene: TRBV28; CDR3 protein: CASSLGGGITDTQYF
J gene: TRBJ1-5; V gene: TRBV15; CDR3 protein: CATSREGPPYSNQPQHF
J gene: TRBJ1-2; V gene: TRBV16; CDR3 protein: CASSQSLLAGNYGYTF
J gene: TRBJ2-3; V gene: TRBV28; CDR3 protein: CASKGIGGWATSTDTQYF
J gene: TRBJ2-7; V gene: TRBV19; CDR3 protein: CACSSGWGTNYEQYF
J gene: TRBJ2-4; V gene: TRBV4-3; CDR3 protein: CASSQETTRPENIQYF
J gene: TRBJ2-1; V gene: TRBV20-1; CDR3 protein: CSASSPVGWDEQFF
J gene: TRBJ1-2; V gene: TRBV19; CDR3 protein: CASSIGQGFGYTF
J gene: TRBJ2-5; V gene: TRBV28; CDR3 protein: CASSLRGGGRHQETQYF
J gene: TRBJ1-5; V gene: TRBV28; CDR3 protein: CASTEQGGNQPQHF
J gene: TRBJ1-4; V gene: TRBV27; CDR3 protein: CASSPNRAGEKLFF
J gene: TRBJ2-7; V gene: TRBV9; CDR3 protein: CASSAQTGGYEQYF
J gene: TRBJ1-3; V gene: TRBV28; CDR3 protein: CASRDRSLSGNTIYF
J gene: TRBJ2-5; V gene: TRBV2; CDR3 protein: CASSDRQFQETQYF
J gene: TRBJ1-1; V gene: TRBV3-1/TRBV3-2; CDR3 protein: CASSPSGGQGNTEAFF
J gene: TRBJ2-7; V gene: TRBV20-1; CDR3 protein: CSARETYEQYF
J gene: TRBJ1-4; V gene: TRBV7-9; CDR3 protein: CASSSAGGYDEKLFF
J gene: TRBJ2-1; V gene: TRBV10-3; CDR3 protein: CAISESPSGRGEQFF
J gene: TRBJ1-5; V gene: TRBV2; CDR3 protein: CASNRGHSNQPQHF
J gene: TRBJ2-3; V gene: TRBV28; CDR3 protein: CASRSGTSGTQYF
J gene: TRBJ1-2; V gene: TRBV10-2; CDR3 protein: CASSEGTDGYTF
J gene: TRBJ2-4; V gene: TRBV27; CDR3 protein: CASSLAGSNIQYF
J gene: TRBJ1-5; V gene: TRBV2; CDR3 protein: CASSPVGVLVGNQPQHF
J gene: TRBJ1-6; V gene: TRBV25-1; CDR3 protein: CASRDPNSPLHF
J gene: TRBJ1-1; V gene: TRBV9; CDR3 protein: CASSVGGFTEAFF
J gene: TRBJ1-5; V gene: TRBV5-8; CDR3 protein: CASSLALGAYGNQPQHF
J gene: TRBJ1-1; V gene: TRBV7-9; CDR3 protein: CASSSTQGYTEAFF
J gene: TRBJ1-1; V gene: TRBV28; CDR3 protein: CASKGSAEAFF
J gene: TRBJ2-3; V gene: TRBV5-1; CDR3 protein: CASSLGGTVGRRTDTQYF
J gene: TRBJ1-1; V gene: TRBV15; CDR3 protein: CATSRGERSTEAFF
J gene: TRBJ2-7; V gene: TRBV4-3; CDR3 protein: CASSLFLLGAYEQYF
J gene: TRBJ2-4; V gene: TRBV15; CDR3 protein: CATTSTTVAAKNIQYF
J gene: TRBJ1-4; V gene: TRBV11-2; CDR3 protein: CASSLNGGGVGEKLFF
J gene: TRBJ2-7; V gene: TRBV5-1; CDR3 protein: CASSPAGGSSYEQYF
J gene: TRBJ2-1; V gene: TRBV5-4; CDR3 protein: CASSGYRASGTREQFF
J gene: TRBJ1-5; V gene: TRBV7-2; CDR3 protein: CASSPDRNQPQHF
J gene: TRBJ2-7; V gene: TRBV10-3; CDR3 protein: CAIGQLAGGYEQYF
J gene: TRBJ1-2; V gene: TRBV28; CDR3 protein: CASSLLRDYGYTF
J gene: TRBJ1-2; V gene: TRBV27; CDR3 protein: CASSLSDRYGYTF
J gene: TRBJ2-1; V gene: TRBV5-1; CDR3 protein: CASRVGLAGNEQFF
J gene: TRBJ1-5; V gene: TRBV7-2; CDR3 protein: CASSLERRADQPQHF
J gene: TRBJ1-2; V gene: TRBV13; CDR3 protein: CASSLGLGGEPVGYTF
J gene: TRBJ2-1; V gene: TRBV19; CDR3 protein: CASSGDRVSLSSYNEQFF
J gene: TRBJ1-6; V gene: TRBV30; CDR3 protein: CAWNQGQGDNSPLHF
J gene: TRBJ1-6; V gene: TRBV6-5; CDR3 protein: CASSSRGGSNSPLHF
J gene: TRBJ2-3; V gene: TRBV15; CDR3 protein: CATSRDPRTSGTFTDTQYF
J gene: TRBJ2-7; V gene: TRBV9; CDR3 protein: CASSVVLGGEQYF
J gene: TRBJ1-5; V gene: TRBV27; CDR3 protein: CASKQGANQPQHF
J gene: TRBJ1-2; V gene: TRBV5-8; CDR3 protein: CASSLETGDAGYTF
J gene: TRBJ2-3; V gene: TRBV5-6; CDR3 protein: CASSLGVSSTDTQYF
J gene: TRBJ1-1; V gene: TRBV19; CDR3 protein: CASSNQGYTEAFF
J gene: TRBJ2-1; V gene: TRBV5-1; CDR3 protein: CASNSGADNEQFF